This T cell receptor (beta chain) was retrieved from a study of T cell responses to AZD1222 COVID-19 vaccine. Turning to this clone: No antigen is known for it.

The study's findings and limits: Clonal diversity was possibly underestimated, and white British individuals and females predominated among donors.

The V end lost 5 bases, the J end lost 3 bases, and 14 bases lay between the germline ends. The CDR3 totals 14 residues. CDR1 is GTSNPN and CDR2 is SVGIG in the germline V gene (reference sequence). Profiled with immunoSEQ multiplex PCR; TCRdb holds only in-frame clones, not every one. Among some 150,000 clones listed, 92% were seen once. The input for sequencing was peripheral blood, taken on day 0 of MenACWY control vaccination. The sequence derives from an adult in good health. The chain combines TRBV30 with TRBJ1-5; possibly TRBD1 for D (6 bases). CDR3 loop: CAWQSTGINQPQHF. DNA for the CDR3: TGTGCCTGGCAATCTACAGGGATCAATCAGCCCCAGCATTTT. The entire variable domain, with the rest obtained from reference TRBV30 and TRBJ1-5, is as follows: SQTIHQWPATLVQPVGSPLSLECTVEGTSNPNLYWYRQAAGRGLQLLFYSVGIGQISSEVPQNLSASRPQDRQFILSSKKLLLSDSGFYLCAWQSTGINQPQHFGDGTRLSIL.